The 20 T cell receptor beta chains below come from one sample, sequenced in a study of vaccination effects on CD4 cells after COVID-19. Clones were sequenced by immunoSEQ multiplex PCR, and TCRdb holds only the in-frame ones, with some missing. The table has tens of thousands of clones, approximately 70% seen once; the top ten hold roughly 4%. Antigens for these TCRs are unknown. Expansion with viral peptide pools was applied to antigen-specific CD4+ T cells by the ViraFEST assay prior to sequencing. Following culture for around 10 days, CD4+ T cells were isolated. Previously uninfected by SARS-CoV-2, the vaccine recipients also showed negative nucleocapsid antibodies. The specimen was CD4+ T cells from PBMCs cultured with HCoV-OC43 spike peptides, collected before COVID-19 vaccination. Subset here: HCoV-OC43 spike overlapping peptide pool stimulation. These receptors were collected from a human donor who received a COVID-19 vaccine.

The table lists this clone with a few counts. This chain links TRBV6-9 with TRBJ1-5; D not certain. The V end was cut by 4 bases, the J end by 4 bases, with 17 bases between. The CDR3 loop spans 16 amino acids. The germline V gene has CDR1 MNHGY and CDR2 SVAAGI. CDR3 bases: TGTGCCAGCAGTTTGCCGACGGATCCAATTAATCAGCCCCAGCATTTT. Encoded protein: CASSLPTDPINQPQHF.

This clone has just a few counts. The chain is built from TRBV19 and TRBJ1-5, with D perhaps matching TRBD1 (5 bases). The V gene's germline CDR1 is LNHDA and CDR2 SQIVND (reference sequence). The CDR3 totals 14 residues. The V gene lost 7 bases and the J gene lost 4 bases, with 14 bases spanning the gap. The CDR3 sequence is CASISGQGNQPQHF. CDR3 in DNA: TGTGCCAGTATCTCAGGACAAGGAAATCAGCCCCAGCATTTT.

This chain uses TRBV7-9 with TRBJ1-4, with 7 bases aligning to TRBD1. Per germline, CDR1 SEHNR and CDR2 FQNEAQ (reference sequence). There are 15 residues in the CDR3. V lost 5 bases, J lost 4 bases, and 7 bases stayed unmatched. CDR3 nucleotides: TGTGCCAGCAGCCCCCAGGGGGGGTTTAATGAAAAACTGTTTTTT. As protein: CASSPQGGFNEKLFF.

The J gene is TRBJ1-1, the V gene TRBV6-5; 8 bases line up with TRBD1. CDR3 length: 14 residues. Per the germline V gene, CDR1 is MNHEY and CDR2 is SVGAGI. V shed 6 bases and J 4 bases; nucleotides not matched to a gene: 7. The CDR3 DNA reads as TGTGCCAGCAGCGCTCAGGGGGCGGGCACTGAAGCTTTCTTT. It translates to CASSAQGAGTEAFF.

The CDR3 reads CASSLAAGATDTQYF. The CDR3 bases are TGTGCCAGCAGCTTAGCAGCGGGGGCTACAGATACGCAGTATTTT. The rearrangement joins TRBV7-8 to TRBJ2-3; 8 bases agree with TRBD2. Germline V gives CDR1 SGHVS, CDR2 FQNEAQ. This CDR3 contains 15 residues. After removal of 0 bases from V and 3 bases from J, the junction contained 2 bases not matched to a gene.

The rearrangement links TRBV2 to TRBJ2-7; 9 bases align to TRBD2. Germline V gene data show CDR1 as SNHLY and CDR2 as FYNNEI. The CDR3 loop spans 14 amino acids. J was trimmed by 5 bases and V by 4 bases; bases with no gene match: 6. This CDR3 reads CASSALAGFHEQYV. In DNA form, the CDR3 reads TGTGCCAGCAGTGCCCTAGCGGGATTCCACGAGCAGTACGTC.

The DNA for the CDR3 is TGTGCCAGCACCCTCATAACCAACGGGGAGCTGTTTTTT. It codes for CASTLITNGELFF. The chain carries TRBV6-6 and TRBJ2-2; D unclear. Trimming left V 7 bases short and J 7 bases short, with 13 bases between. Per germline, CDR1 MNHNY and CDR2 SVGAGI (reference sequence). The CDR3 contains 13 residues.

The rearrangement links TRBV12-3 or TRBV12-4 to TRBJ2-2; D not resolved. This CDR3 spans 10 amino acids. V was shortened by 9 bases and J by 1 base, with 0 bases between the two germline ends. CDR3 DNA sequence: TGTGCCAGGAACACCGGGGAGCTGTTTTTT. Its protein is CARNTGELFF.

The rearrangement joins TRBV5-1 to TRBJ2-2; D ambiguous. This CDR3 has 13 residues. CDR1 SGHRS and CDR2 YFSETQ come from the germline V gene. V was pared by 0 bases and J by 6 bases, with 6 bases between. The CDR3 coding sequence is TGCGCCAGCAGCTTGGATTGGTCCGGGGAGCTGTTTTTT. Translated, it gives CASSLDWSGELFF.

The chain recombines TRBV6-4 with TRBJ2-1; TRBD1 aligns across 9 bases. The CDR3 runs 14 residues. The J segment lost 4 bases and the V segment lost 4 bases, leaving 2 bases of the junction unmatched. Germline V CDR1 and CDR2: MRHNA, SNTAGT. This chain's CDR3 is CASSGQGGYNEQFF. The DNA of the CDR3 is TGTGCCAGCAGTGGACAGGGGGGGTACAATGAGCAGTTCTTC.

This clone came up a few times. J is TRBJ1-6 and V is TRBV3-1 (or the pseudogene TRBV3-2); D ambiguous. V was trimmed by 2 bases and J by 9 bases, leaving 8 bases between them. The CDR3 is 13 residues long. Germline V lookup: CDR1 LGHDT, CDR2 YNNKEL (reference sequence). This chain's CDR3 is CASSQIEGSPLHF. The CDR3 DNA follows: TGTGCCAGCAGCCAAATAGAGGGTTCACCCCTCCACTTT.

DNA for the CDR3: TGTGCCAGCAGCTTGGAACGGAGCTCTGGGGCCAACGTCCTGACTTTC. It specifies CASSLERSSGANVLTF. The chain carries TRBV5-4 and TRBJ2-6; D unclear. The germline V gene encodes CDR1 SGHNT and CDR2 YYREEE (reference sequence). V gave up 0 bases and J gave up 0 bases, with 7 bases separating them. The CDR3 is 16 residues long. Using reference TRBV5-4 and TRBJ2-6 for the parts outside the CDR3, the full variable domain is ETGVTQSPTHLIKTRGQQVTLRCSSQSGHNTVSWYQQALGQGPQFIFQYYREEENGRGNFPPRFSGLQFPNYSSELNVNALELDDSALYLCASSLERSSGANVLTFGAGSRLTVL.

This chain uses TRBV7-2 with TRBJ2-1; D is unresolved. CDR1 SGHTA and CDR2 FQGNSA come from the germline V gene. The CDR3 spans 11 residues. The V gene lost 1 base and the J gene lost 11 bases, with 6 bases spanning the gap. The chain's CDR3 is CASSLGGKQFF. The DNA of the CDR3 is TGTGCCAGCAGCTTAGGTGGGAAGCAGTTCTTC.

The V gene is TRBV30, the J gene TRBJ1-6, with D unclear. The V gene's germline CDR1 is GTSNPN and CDR2 SVGIG (reference sequence). CDR3 length equals 13 residues. Deletions cut 4 bases from V and 7 bases from J, with 11 bases between. CDR3 sequence: CAWNQSPNSPLHF. CDR3 in DNA: TGTGCCTGGAACCAAAGCCCCAATTCACCCCTCCACTTT.

This clone was counted a few times. The rearrangement links TRBV4-1 to TRBJ2-6; TRBD1 is a possible D gene (5 bases). The V end lost 3 bases, the J end lost 4 bases, and 13 bases lay between the germline ends. The CDR3 is 16 amino acids. Germline V lookup: CDR1 MGHRA, CDR2 YSYEKL. DNA for the CDR3: TGCGCCAGCAGCCAGACAGCTAGGGCAGGGGCCAACGTCCTGACTTTC. This codes for CASSQTARAGANVLTF.

The chain's CDR3 is CASSRRQEINQPQHF. CDR3 nucleotides: TGTGCCAGTAGTAGACGGCAGGAGATCAATCAGCCCCAGCATTTT. The chain is built from TRBV19 and TRBJ1-5; D call uncertain. Trimming cost V 4 bases and J 3 bases, with 13 bases left between them. The CDR3 extends over 15 amino acids. Germline lookup yields CDR1 LNHDA and CDR2 SQIVND (reference sequence).

The J gene is TRBJ2-6, the V gene TRBV27; no reliable D call. Trimming stripped 4 bases from V and 0 bases from J, with 22 bases between. Germline values: CDR1 MNHEY, CDR2 SMNVEV (reference sequence). CDR3 length: 20 residues. The CDR3 nucleotides read TGTGCCAGCAGTTCGACCTTTCCGATGACCGAAAGCTCTGGGGCCAACGTCCTGACTTTC. This sequence encodes CASSSTFPMTESSGANVLTF.

In this sample, this clone turned up a few times. The chain joins TRBV7-2 to TRBJ1-5, with D possibly matching TRBD1 (6 bases). Trimming took 0 bases from V and 4 from J, leaving 7 bases between them. The CDR3 spans 14 residues. CDR1 is SGHTA and CDR2 is FQGNSA in the germline V gene. The CDR3 is CASSLATGNQPQHF. In nucleotides, the CDR3 is TGTGCCAGCAGCTTAGCGACAGGTAATCAGCCCCAGCATTTT. Filled out from reference TRBV7-2 and TRBJ1-5, the complete variable domain reads GAGVSQSPSNKVTEKGKDVELRCDPISGHTALYWYRQSLGQGLEFLIYFQGNSAPDKSGLPSDRFSAERTGGSVSTLTIQRTQQEDSAVYLCASSLATGNQPQHFGDGTRLSIL.

J is TRBJ1-6 and V is TRBV7-2; the D gene is possibly TRBD1 (5 bases). This CDR3 contains 14 residues. CDR1 is SGHTA and CDR2 is FQGNSA in the germline V gene. V was trimmed by 1 base and J by 9 bases, leaving 10 bases between them. CDR3 in DNA: TGTGCCAGCAGCTTAGGGGGACGGAGTTCACCCCTCCACTTT. It encodes CASSLGGRSSPLHF.

The V gene is TRBV20-1, the J gene TRBJ1-3; D gene uncertain. Deletions cut 4 bases from V and 6 bases from J, with 7 bases between. This CDR3 has 11 residues. Per germline, CDR1 DFQATT and CDR2 SNEGSKA (reference sequence). In DNA form, the CDR3 reads TGCAGTGCTATCCAGGAAAACACCATATATTTT. Its translation is CSAIQENTIYF.